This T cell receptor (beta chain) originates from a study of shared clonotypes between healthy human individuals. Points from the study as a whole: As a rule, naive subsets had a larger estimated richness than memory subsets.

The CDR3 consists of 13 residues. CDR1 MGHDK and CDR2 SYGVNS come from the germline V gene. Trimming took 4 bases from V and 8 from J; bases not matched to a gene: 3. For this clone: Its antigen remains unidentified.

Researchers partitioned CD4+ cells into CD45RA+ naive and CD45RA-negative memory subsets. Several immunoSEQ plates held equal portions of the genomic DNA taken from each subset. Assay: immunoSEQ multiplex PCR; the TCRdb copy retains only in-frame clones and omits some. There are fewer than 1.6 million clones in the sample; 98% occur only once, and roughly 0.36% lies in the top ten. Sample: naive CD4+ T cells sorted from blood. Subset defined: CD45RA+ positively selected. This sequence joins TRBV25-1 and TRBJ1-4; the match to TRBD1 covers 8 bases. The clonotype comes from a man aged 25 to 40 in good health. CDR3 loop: CASSGNRGEKLFF. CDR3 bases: TGTGCCAGCAGTGGGAACAGGGGGGAAAAACTGTTTTTT. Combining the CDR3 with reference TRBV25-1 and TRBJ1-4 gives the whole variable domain EADIYQTPRYLVIGTGKKITLECSQTMGHDKMYWYQQDPGMELHLIHYSYGVNSTEKGDLSSESTVSRIRTEHFPLTLESARPSHTSQYLCASSGNRGEKLFFGSGTQLSVL.